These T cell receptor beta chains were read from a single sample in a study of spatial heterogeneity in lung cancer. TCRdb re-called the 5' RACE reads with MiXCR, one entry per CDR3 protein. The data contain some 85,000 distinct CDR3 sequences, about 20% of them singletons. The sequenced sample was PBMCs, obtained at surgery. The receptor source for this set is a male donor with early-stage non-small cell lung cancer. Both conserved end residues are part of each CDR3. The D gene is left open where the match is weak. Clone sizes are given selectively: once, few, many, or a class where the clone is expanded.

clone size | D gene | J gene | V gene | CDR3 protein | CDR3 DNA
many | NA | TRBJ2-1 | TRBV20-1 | CSATMFLYNEQFF | TGCAGTGCTACCATGTTTCTCTACAATGAGCAGTTCTTC
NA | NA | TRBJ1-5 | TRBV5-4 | CASSSGPMNQPQHF | TGTGCCAGCAGCTCCGGGCCTATGAATCAGCCCCAGCATTTT
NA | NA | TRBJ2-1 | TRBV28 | CASSKRRPHYNEQFF | TGTGCCAGCAGCAAGCGGAGACCCCACTACAATGAGCAGTTCTTC
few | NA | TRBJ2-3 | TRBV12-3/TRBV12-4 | CASSLGGGGASTDTQYF | TGTGCCAGCAGTTTAGGGGGCGGGGGCGCTAGCACAGATACGCAGTATTTT
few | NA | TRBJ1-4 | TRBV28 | CASTAGGNEKLFF | TGTGCCAGCACGGCCGGGGGGAATGAAAAACTGTTTTTT
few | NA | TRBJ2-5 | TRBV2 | CASSDRHLETQYF | TGTGCCAGCAGTGACCGTCACCTGGAGACCCAGTACTTC
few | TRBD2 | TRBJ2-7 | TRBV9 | CASSVEASGTYEQYF | TGTGCCAGCAGCGTAGAGGCTAGCGGGACCTACGAGCAGTACTTC
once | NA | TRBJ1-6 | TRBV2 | CASSEGPGRYNSPLHF | TGTGCCAGCAGTGAAGGGCCCGGCAGGTATAATTCACCCCTCCACTTT
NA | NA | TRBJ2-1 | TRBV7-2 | CASSAGHLYNEQFF | TGTGCCAGCAGCGCGGGACACCTTTACAATGAGCAGTTCTTC
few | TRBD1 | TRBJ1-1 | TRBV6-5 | CASSARTGNTEAFF | TGTGCCAGCAGTGCCAGGACAGGGAACACTGAAGCTTTCTTT
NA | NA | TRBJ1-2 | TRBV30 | CANGGQGTYYGYTF | TGTGCTAACGGAGGGCAAGGGACCTACTATGGCTACACCTTC
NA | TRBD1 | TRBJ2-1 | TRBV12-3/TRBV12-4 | CASSFLTRGTGIDEQFF | TGTGCCAGCAGTTTCCTAACTAGGGGGACAGGGATCGATGAGCAGTTCTTC
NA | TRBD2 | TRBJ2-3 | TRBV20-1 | CSASSGGAWEDTQYF | TGCAGTGCTAGCAGCGGGGGGGCCTGGGAAGATACGCAGTATTTT
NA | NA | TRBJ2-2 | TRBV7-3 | CASSLSVNTGELFF | TGTGCCAGCAGCTTAAGTGTGAACACCGGGGAGCTGTTTTTT
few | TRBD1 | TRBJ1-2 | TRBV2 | CASQGGPEGGYTF | TGTGCCAGCCAGGGGGGACCGGAGGGAGGCTACACCTTC
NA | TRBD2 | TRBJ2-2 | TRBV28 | CASTDGGANTGELFF | TGTGCCAGCACAGACGGGGGGGCGAACACCGGGGAGCTGTTTTTT
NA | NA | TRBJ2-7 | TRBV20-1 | CSARGREGTYEQYF | TGCAGTGCTAGAGGGCGCGAGGGGACTTACGAGCAGTACTTC
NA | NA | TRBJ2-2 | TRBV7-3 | CASSFLAGELFF | TGTGCCAGCAGCTTTCTCGCCGGGGAGCTGTTTTTT
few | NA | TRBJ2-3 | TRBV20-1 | CSALHGITDTQYF | TGCAGTGCACTCCACGGGATCACAGATACGCAGTATTTT
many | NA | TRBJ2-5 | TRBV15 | CATSRDTPRQETQYF | TGTGCCACCAGCAGAGATACCCCACGGCAAGAGACCCAGTACTTC
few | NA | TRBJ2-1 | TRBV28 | CASSLDRSYNEQFF | TGTGCCAGCAGTTTAGACAGATCCTACAATGAGCAGTTCTTC
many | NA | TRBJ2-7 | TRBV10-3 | CAISGGKALNEQYF | TGTGCCATCAGTGGGGGTAAAGCCCTTAACGAGCAGTACTTC
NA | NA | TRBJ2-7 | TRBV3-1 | CASSQDETSYEQYF | TGTGCCAGCAGCCAAGACGAGACGAGCTACGAGCAGTACTTC
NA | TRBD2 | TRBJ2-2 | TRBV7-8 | CASSLYGGAGELFF | TGTGCCAGCAGCCTCTACGGGGGGGCCGGGGAGCTGTTTTTT
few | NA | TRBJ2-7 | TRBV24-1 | CATSDSDKYEQYF | TGTGCCACCAGTGATTCCGACAAATACGAGCAGTACTTC
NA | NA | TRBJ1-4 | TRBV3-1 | CASSADRRGGELFF | TGTGCCAGCAGTGCAGACAGGCGGGGTGGCGAACTGTTTTTT
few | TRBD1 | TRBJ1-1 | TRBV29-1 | CSVQGQDGTEAFF | TGCAGCGTTCAGGGACAGGACGGCACTGAAGCTTTCTTT
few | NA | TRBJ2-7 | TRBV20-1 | CSARRGLTYEQYF | TGCAGTGCTAGGCGGGGATTAACCTACGAGCAGTACTTC
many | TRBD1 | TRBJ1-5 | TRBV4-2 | CASSPDGQGNQPQHF | TGTGCCAGCAGCCCCGACGGACAGGGGAATCAGCCCCAGCATTTT
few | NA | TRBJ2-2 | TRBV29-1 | CSVVKVDSNTGELFF | TGCAGCGTTGTCAAGGTGGACTCGAACACCGGGGAGCTGTTTTTT
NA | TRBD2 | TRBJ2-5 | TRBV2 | CASSEVAGGFQETQYF | TGTGCCAGCAGTGAAGTAGCGGGGGGCTTCCAAGAGACCCAGTACTTC
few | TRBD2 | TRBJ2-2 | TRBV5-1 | CASSREGLAGGNTGELFF | TGCGCCAGCAGCAGGGAGGGACTAGCGGGCGGAAACACCGGGGAGCTGTTTTTT
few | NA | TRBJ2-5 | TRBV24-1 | CATSVEETQYF | TGTGCCACCAGTGTTGAAGAGACCCAGTACTTC